Each of the 27 T cell receptor beta chains below was sequenced from the same sample in a study of blood T cell repertoires in COVID-19. Sequencing was performed with immunoSEQ multiplex PCR; in TCRdb, only in-frame clones are kept and a portion is missing. This table holds 200,000 to 250,000 clones, roughly 89% found once. The sequenced sample was PBMCs or T cells enriched from blood (not recorded which). Receptors were obtained from a young man who had been exposed to COVID-19.

CDR3: CASSSRVAYEQYF. Written as DNA, the CDR3 is TGTGCCAGCAGCTCCAGGGTCGCCTACGAGCAGTACTTC. The chain recombines TRBV5-5 with TRBJ2-7; tentative D call: TRBD1 (5 bases). There are 13 residues in the CDR3. V lost 3 bases, J lost 2 bases, and 9 bases lay in between. CDR1 and CDR2 from the germline V gene are SGHKS and YYEKEE (reference sequence).

The rearrangement uses TRBV4-1 and TRBJ2-1, with TRBD2 identical over 11 bases. V was clipped by 2 bases and J by 6 bases; unmatched bases: 6. The germline V gene encodes CDR1 MGHRA and CDR2 YSYEKL. The CDR3 is 16 residues long. The CDR3 loop is CASSQHYSGGANEQFF. CDR3 DNA sequence: TGCGCCAGCAGCCAACACTATAGCGGGGGGGCCAATGAGCAGTTCTTC.

The rearrangement uses TRBV6-6 and TRBJ2-1; D is ambiguous. Trimming removed 2 bases from V and 5 bases from J, with 4 bases in between. This CDR3 contains 12 residues. In germline, CDR1 is MNHNY, CDR2 SVGAGI (reference sequence). CDR3 loop: CASSYTDNEQFF. The CDR3 DNA is TGTGCCAGCAGTTACACAGACAATGAGCAGTTCTTC.

The chain joins TRBV29-1 to TRBJ1-6; D gene unclear. The germline CDR1 and CDR2 sequences are SQVTM and ANQGSEA. Trimming shortened V by 6 bases and J by 7 bases, and 10 bases separated the two germline ends. The CDR3 consists of 12 residues. Here the CDR3 DNA reads TGCAGCGTCCGGGAGGGAAATTCACCCCTCCACTTT. Translation gives CSVREGNSPLHF.

Note on this clone: The sample holds other DNA sequences that translate to the same CDR3. This chain uses TRBV3-1 (or the pseudogene TRBV3-2) with TRBJ1-5; D unresolved. The CDR3 contains 13 residues. V was clipped by 0 bases and J by 4 bases, with 4 bases between them. Germline CDR1 reads LGHDT; CDR2 reads YNNKEL (reference sequence). In nucleotides, the CDR3 is TGTGCCAGCAGCCAAGACAGAAATCAGCCCCAGCATTTT. Its translation is CASSQDRNQPQHF.

The chain uses TRBV29-1 and TRBJ2-1; TRBD2 agrees at 11 bases. The CDR3 contains 16 residues. Germline V CDR1 and CDR2: SQVTM, ANQGSEA. V was clipped by 2 bases and J by 2 bases; unmatched bases: 5. The CDR3 DNA reads as TGCAGCGTTGAAATTCTAGCGGGGGGCACCTACAATGAGCAGTTCTTC. Amino acid sequence: CSVEILAGGTYNEQFF.

The chain combines TRBV6-5 with TRBJ1-6; D might be TRBD1 (6 bases). The CDR3 loop spans 15 amino acids. The V end was cut by 7 bases, the J end by 6 bases, with 16 bases between. Germline CDR1 reads MNHEY; CDR2 reads SVGAGI. CDR3 DNA: TGTGCCAGCATTCCGCGAGGGGGAAGTAATTCACCCCTCCACTTT. Translation: CASIPRGGSNSPLHF.

This clone was counted at least ten times. J is TRBJ2-6 and V is TRBV6-1, with unresolved D. The CDR3 length is 15 residues. The V end lost 3 bases, the J end lost 0 bases, and 6 bases lay between the germline ends. The germline CDR1 and CDR2 sequences are MNHNS and SASEGT. The CDR3 loop reads CASSDKHSGANVLTF. CDR3 coding DNA: TGTGCCAGCAGTGATAAACACTCTGGGGCCAACGTCCTGACTTTC.

The chain carries TRBV4-1 and TRBJ2-6, with TRBD1 identical over 8 bases. V was clipped by 7 bases and J by 2 bases; unmatched bases: 19. CDR1 is MGHRA, CDR2 YSYEKL, per germline. This CDR3 has 20 residues. The CDR3 DNA reads as TGCGCCAGCACGTACACACCTCAGACAGGGGATGTGGCTGGGGCCAACGTCCTGACTTTC. Encoded protein: CASTYTPQTGDVAGANVLTF.

The chain combines TRBV7-9 with TRBJ2-4, with 7 bases lining up with TRBD2. V trimming: 3 bases; J trimming: 8 bases; junction bases outside the gene matches: 7. CDR1 is SEHNR and CDR2 is FQNEAQ in the germline V gene (reference sequence). The CDR3 covers 14 residues. The CDR3 region has the DNA TGTGCCAGCAGCTTCGAAGGGAGGGATGACATTCAGTACTTC. It yields the protein CASSFEGRDDIQYF.

This sequence joins TRBV6-1 and TRBJ1-1; D unclear. Germline lookup yields CDR1 MNHNS and CDR2 SASEGT. Trimming left V 1 base short and J 11 bases short, with 14 bases between. The CDR3 spans 13 residues. CDR3 coding DNA: TGTGCCAGCAGTGAAGTAAGAGGGAATTCGGCTTTCTTT. Protein sequence: CASSEVRGNSAFF.

The V call is TRBV4-1, the J call TRBJ1-5; 7 positions agree with TRBD1. Trimming at V came to 3 bases and at J to 3 bases, leaving 8 bases not matched to a gene. The CDR3 has 16 amino acids. CDR1 and CDR2 (germline): MGHRA, YSYEKL. The CDR3 spells CASSHPGQVANQPQHF. For the CDR3, the DNA is TGCGCCAGCAGCCATCCAGGACAGGTCGCCAATCAGCCCCAGCATTTT.

The chain is built from TRBV5-6 and TRBJ2-1, with 11 bases that match TRBD1. The CDR3 loop spans 15 amino acids. Germline loops: CDR1 SGHDT, CDR2 YYEEEE. V was clipped by 5 bases and J by 3 bases; unmatched bases: 4. The chain's CDR3 is CASSSGTGGYNEQFF. CDR3 coding DNA: TGTGCCAGCAGTTCCGGGACAGGGGGCTACAATGAGCAGTTCTTC.

The chain couples TRBV6-4 to TRBJ2-6; possibly TRBD1 for D (5 bases). Germline values: CDR1 MRHNA, CDR2 SNTAGT. Trimming took off 7 bases at V and 0 bases at J, with 10 bases between the two ends. CDR3 size: 15 residues. CDR3 protein: CASTEDSSGANVLTF. In nucleotides, the CDR3 is TGTGCCAGCACCGAAGACAGCTCTGGGGCCAACGTCCTGACTTTC.

The chain links TRBV11-2 to TRBJ1-2; D not resolved. V was pared by 1 base and J by 7 bases, with 10 bases between. Germline lookup yields CDR1 SGHAT and CDR2 FQNNGV. The CDR3 loop spans 13 amino acids. The CDR3 here is CASSLAGFGGYTF. The CDR3 region has the DNA TGTGCCAGCAGCTTAGCAGGATTTGGTGGCTACACCTTC.

The CDR3 spells CASSSLYEQYF. The DNA for the CDR3 is TGTGCCAGCAGCTCCCTCTACGAGCAGTACTTC. The genes are TRBV5-4 and TRBJ2-7, with no clear D. Germline V gene lookup returns CDR1 SGHNT and CDR2 YYREEE (reference sequence). CDR3 length: 11 amino acids. Trimming removed 3 bases at V and 3 bases at J, with 4 bases between.

V is TRBV5-1 and J is TRBJ2-3; D might be TRBD1 (6 bases). The CDR3 consists of 15 residues. Trimming cost V 2 bases and J 0 bases, with 10 bases left between them. CDR1 is SGHRS, CDR2 YFSETQ, per germline. CDR3 sequence (DNA): TGCGCCAGCAGCTTAGGGACACCGAGCACAGATACGCAGTATTTT. Protein product: CASSLGTPSTDTQYF.

This clone was detected only a few times. The V and J genes are TRBV30 and TRBJ2-2, with D unclear. Germline V gene data show CDR1 as GTSNPN and CDR2 as SVGIG (reference sequence). The CDR3 has 13 amino acids. Trimming took 1 base from V and 5 from J, leaving 8 bases between them. CDR3 DNA: TGTGCCTGGAGTGCAAGAGTAACCGGGGAGCTGTTTTTT. Protein sequence: CAWSARVTGELFF.

J is TRBJ1-4 and V is TRBV2; possibly TRBD1 for D (5 bases). Per the germline V gene, CDR1 is SNHLY and CDR2 is FYNNEI. The CDR3 spans 13 residues. V lost 8 bases and J 8 bases, leaving 15 bases between the germline ends. In nucleotides, the CDR3 is TGTGCCAGCGGGGGGGTGCGAGGAGAAAAACTGTTTTTT. It encodes CASGGVRGEKLFF. The entire variable domain, with the rest obtained from reference TRBV2 and TRBJ1-4, is as follows: EPEVTQTPSHQVTQMGQEVILRCVPISNHLYFYWYRQILGQKVEFLVSFYNNEISEKSEIFDDQFSVERPDGSNFTLKIRSTKLEDSAMYFCASGGVRGEKLFFGSGTQLSVL.

This chain joins TRBV11-3 and TRBJ2-3; 9 bases agree with TRBD2. The CDR3 covers 14 residues. Germline CDR1 SGHNT, CDR2 YENEEA. Trimming took 5 bases from V and 3 from J; bases not matched to a gene: 3. The CDR3 reads CASSPGLATDTQYF. The CDR3, as DNA: TGTGCCAGCAGCCCGGGACTAGCAACAGATACGCAGTATTTT. Drawing the rest from reference TRBV11-3 and TRBJ2-3, the complete variable domain is EAGVVQSPRYKIIEKKQPVAFWCNPISGHNTLYWYLQNLGQGPELLIRYENEEAVDDSQLPKDRFSAERLKGVDSTLKIQPAELGDSAVYLCASSPGLATDTQYFGPGTRLTVL.

The rearrangement links TRBV27 to TRBJ1-1; 12 bases are shared with TRBD1. CDR3 length equals 15 residues. Germline V gives CDR1 MNHEY, CDR2 SMNVEV (reference sequence). Trimming removed 2 bases from V and 4 bases from J; junction bases left unmatched: 2. For the CDR3, the DNA is TGTGCCAGCAGTTTAGGGACAGGGGGCTTCACTGAAGCTTTCTTT. Its translation is CASSLGTGGFTEAFF.

The chain employs TRBV6-5 and TRBJ2-1; 9 bases agree with TRBD1. The CDR3 is made up of 16 amino acids. V lost 2 bases and J lost 1; bases outside the gene matches: 3. The germline V gene encodes CDR1 MNHEY and CDR2 SVGAGI. CDR3 bases: TGTGCCAGCAGTTACACAGGGGGCGATTCCTACAATGAGCAGTTCTTC. Its translation is CASSYTGGDSYNEQFF.

The chain employs TRBV27 and TRBJ1-1; D possibly corresponds to TRBD1 (6 bases). The V end lost 2 bases, the J end lost 13 bases, and 23 bases lay between the germline ends. This CDR3 is built from 15 residues. Germline V gene sequence: CDR1 MNHEY, CDR2 SMNVEV (reference sequence). CDR3 sequence reads: CASSLGLNRDYKLFF. DNA of the CDR3: TGTGCCAGCAGTTTAGGTCTGAACAGGGACTATAAGCTTTTCTTT.

The chain joins TRBV5-1 to TRBJ2-7, with 8 bases identical to TRBD1. Germline lookup yields CDR1 SGHRS and CDR2 YFSETQ. This CDR3 has 12 residues. V lost 5 bases and J lost 5; bases outside the gene matches: 3. The CDR3 nucleotides read TGCGCCAGCAGTTGGACAGGGCACGAGCAGTACTTC. This encodes CASSWTGHEQYF.

This chain joins TRBV5-6 and TRBJ2-5, with 7 positions matching TRBD2. This CDR3 is built from 16 residues. V lost 0 bases to trimming and J lost 0 bases; unmatched junction nucleotides: 5. Per the germline V gene, CDR1 is SGHDT and CDR2 is YYEEEE. As DNA, the CDR3 is TGTGCCAGCAGCTTGGCTTCTAGCGGTTACCAAGAGACCCAGTACTTC. This codes for CASSLASSGYQETQYF. Supplemented by reference TRBV5-6 and TRBJ2-5, the full variable domain reads DAGVTQSPTHLIKTRGQQVTLRCSPKSGHDTVSWYQQALGQGPQFIFQYYEEEERQRGNFPDRFSGHQFPNYSSELNVNALLLGDSALYLCASSLASSGYQETQYFGPGTRLLVL.

This chain links TRBV29-1 with TRBJ1-2; 10 bases agree with TRBD1. J lost 3 bases, V lost 7 bases, and 11 bases had no gene match. The CDR3 is 15 amino acids. Germline V gene lookup returns CDR1 SQVTM and CDR2 ANQGSEA. This chain's CDR3 is CSAYRDRGRDYGYTF. CDR3 nucleotide sequence: TGCAGCGCCTACCGGGACAGGGGAAGGGACTATGGCTACACCTTC.

This clone has only one observation. The gene calls are TRBV4-2 and TRBJ2-4, with 7 bases identical to TRBD1. Germline V gives CDR1 LGHNA, CDR2 YNFKEQ. CDR3 size: 16 residues. J gave up 5 bases and V 0 bases, and 7 bases lay outside the gene matches. The CDR3 loop is CASSQERDSNQNIQYF. The DNA for the CDR3 is TGTGCCAGCAGCCAAGAAAGGGACAGTAACCAAAACATTCAGTACTTC.